Reported below is one T cell receptor beta chain. The antigen is not known. Some clones are missing from TCRdb's copy, which holds only in-frame ones; the method was immunoSEQ multiplex PCR. The table lists roughly 120,000 clones, 80% to 90% of them singletons, with nearly 4.5% in the top ten. Trimming removed 7 bases at V and 1 base at J, with 7 bases between. The germline V gene encodes CDR1 LNHDA and CDR2 SQIVND (reference sequence). There are 12 residues in the CDR3. This sample is drawn from a study of cytomegalovirus exposure and HLA in healthy donors. Study-level findings and limits: In a later analysis, first-cohort TCR clusters were found to tend to co-occur in the 130 or so validation repertoires.

The source is a man aged 18 to 35 in good health and CMV-seropositive. The genes are TRBV19 and TRBJ1-2; D uncertain. The specimen sequenced was PBMCs. The CDR3: CASKGSNYGYTF. The CDR3 DNA reads as TGTGCCAGTAAAGGGAGTAACTATGGCTACACCTTC.